This T cell receptor (beta chain) came from a study of blood T cell repertoires in COVID-19. About the research overall: Donors in the United States, Italy and Spain gave samples during acute or convalescent COVID-19. Sample material is recorded as cDNA or gDNA derived from T cells, B-cell-depleted T cells, or PBMCs.

This CDR3 spans 15 amino acids. Germline CDR1 is SGHAT and CDR2 is FQNNGV. The V and J ends lost 4 bases and 8 bases, in that order; junction bases with no gene match: 10. How the authors handled the data: Estimation of nucleated cell counts relied on the amplification of reference gene primers. The protocol was immunoSEQ multiplex PCR, while the TCRdb copy is restricted to in-frame clones and leaves out a portion. The V and J calls and the clone size are those of that table, but D and trimming were determined from the DNA. The sample carries over 35,000 clones, over 75% recorded once. The sequenced material came from peripheral blood. This TCR was recovered from a human donor in a cohort sampled during active COVID-19. The chain is built from TRBV11-2 and TRBJ2-1; 8 bases agree with TRBD2. The CDR3 nucleotides read TGTGCCAGCAGCTCAACCGGGACTAGATTTGATGAGCAGTTCTTC. Protein product: CASSSTGTRFDEQFF.